A selection of T cell receptor beta chains follows, all from one sample in a study of blood T cells in healthy people across ages. TCRdb re-called the 5' RACE reads through MiXCR, storing one row per CDR3 protein. The data show approximately 850,000 distinct CDR3 sequences, more than 45% seen once. Input material: blood. The receptors here all came from a man aged 25 to 40 in good health. The CDR3 runs from the conserved cysteine through the conserved F or W. A D gene is named only where the DNA matches it firmly. Clone size is not always given. Where it is, it says once, few, many or a class for expanded clones.

>-|TRBV12-3/TRBV12-4|TRBJ2-3|-
TGTGCCAGCAGGGCCGAGGGGCGGGGCACAGATACGCAGTATTTT
CASRAEGRGTDTQYF
>few|TRBV20-1|TRBJ2-7|-
TGCAGTGCTAGGGGCCTCGGACTAACCTACGAGCAGTACTTC
CSARGLGLTYEQYF
>few|TRBV20-1|TRBJ1-5|-
TGCAGTGCTAGAGGCTACAGGTCGGGTATTCTCCAGCATTTT
CSARGYRSGILQHF
>many|TRBV14|TRBJ1-2|-
TGTGCCAGCAGCCAAGGACAGGTCTATGGCTACACCTTC
CASSQGQVYGYTF
>many|TRBV20-1|TRBJ2-1|TRBD2
TGCAGTGCTCCCCACCGACTAGCGGGTAAATCCTACAATGAGCAGTTCTTC
CSAPHRLAGKSYNEQFF
>-|TRBV3-1|TRBJ2-1|TRBD2
TGTGCCAGCAGCGTAGCGGGGCGGCGGCAGTTCTTC
CASSVAGRRQFF
>once|TRBV29-1|TRBJ1-1|-
TGCAGCGTTGTTATAATGAACACTGAAGCTTTCTTT
CSVVIMNTEAFF
>-|TRBV20-1|TRBJ2-1|TRBD1
TGCAGTGCTAGAGATCAACCCCGGACAGGGGCGTGGAATGAGCAGTTCTTC
CSARDQPRTGAWNEQFF
>-|TRBV7-2|TRBJ1-2|-
TGTGCCAGCAGCACGGGGTTCGGCTATGGCTACACCTTC
CASSTGFGYGYTF
>-|TRBV5-1|TRBJ2-7|-
TGCGCCAGCAGCTTGGGGCAGGAAGGGGGCGAGCAGTACTTC
CASSLGQEGGEQYF
>-|TRBV6-1|TRBJ1-2|-
TGTGCCAGCAGTGAGTGGGAGGGAGGCTACACCTTC
CASSEWEGGYTF
>-|TRBV20-1|TRBJ2-1|-
TGCGGTGCTAGCCTCCTCCAAGAGACCCAGTTCTTC
CGASLLQETQFF
>-|TRBV7-7|TRBJ2-2|TRBD2
TGTGCCAGCAGCTTAAACGGGGGGGACACCGGGGAGCTGTTTTTT
CASSLNGGDTGELFF
>-|TRBV20-1|TRBJ1-1|-
TGCAGTGCTACAGACCAATACACTGAAGCTTTCTTT
CSATDQYTEAFF
>-|TRBV3-1|TRBJ2-7|-
TGTGCCAGTAGCCAAGCCACAGCGGTCTCCTACGAGCAGTACTTC
CASSQATAVSYEQYF
>-|TRBV5-1|TRBJ2-3|TRBD2
TGCGCCAGCAGCAAACGGACTAGCGCCGACACAGATACGCAGTATTTT
CASSKRTSADTDTQYF
>-|TRBV7-2|TRBJ1-2|-
TGTGCCAGCAGCCCCGCGGGGTCATATGGGGGCTACACCTTC
CASSPAGSYGGYTF
>-|TRBV7-3|TRBJ1-1|-
TGTGCCAGCAGCTTAGGCCCCGAGAAGAACACTGAAGCTTTCTTT
CASSLGPEKNTEAFF
>-|TRBV20-1|TRBJ2-1|-
TGCAGTGCTAGAAAGGGATACAATGAGCAGTTCTTC
CSARKGYNEQFF
>few|TRBV20-1|TRBJ2-3|-
TGCAGTGCTGTGACTCCTGGCACAGATACGCAGTATTTT
CSAVTPGTDTQYF
>few|TRBV4-2|TRBJ1-4|-
TGTGCCAGCAGCCAAGATGATGTGGCCAGGGCAGTTGCAACTAATGAAAAACTGTTTTTT
CASSQDDVARAVATNEKLFF
>-|TRBV29-1|TRBJ1-2|-
TGCAGGCCGGAGCAGGGAAAAGGTGGCTACACCTTC
CRPEQGKGGYTF
>-|TRBV6-5|TRBJ2-2|-
TGTGCCAGCAGTTACTCAACCACCGGGGAGCTGTTTTTT
CASSYSTTGELFF
>-|TRBV29-1|TRBJ1-2|TRBD1
TGCAGCACGACAGGGATCGGCTATGGCTACACCTTC
CSTTGIGYGYTF
>-|TRBV29-1|TRBJ1-1|TRBD1
TGCAGCGTTGACCAGGACAGGGATGAAGCTTTCTTT
CSVDQDRDEAFF
>few|TRBV7-9|TRBJ2-5|-
TGTGCCAGCAGCTTCCTCGAGACAGGTATAGCGGAGACCCAGTACTTC
CASSFLETGIAETQYF
>-|TRBV20-1|TRBJ2-7|-
TGCAGTGCTAGACCCCCAGGGGTTTTCCACGAGCAGTACTTC
CSARPPGVFHEQYF
>-|TRBV7-8|TRBJ2-5|TRBD2
TGTGCCAGCAGCGTAGCTAGCGGCGGGAACCAAGAGACCCAGTACTTC
CASSVASGGNQETQYF
>-|TRBV6-1|TRBJ2-1|-
TGTGCCAGCAGGGGCCATCAAACAGGGCTCTCCTACAATGAGCAGTTCTTC
CASRGHQTGLSYNEQFF
>few|TRBV29-1|TRBJ2-3|TRBD2
TGCAGCGTCGACTCGGCGGGAGGTGCAGATACGCAGTATTTT
CSVDSAGGADTQYF
>-|TRBV6-6|TRBJ1-6|-
TGTGCCAGCAGCCGGTCGAATTCACCCCTCCACTTT
CASSRSNSPLHF
>-|TRBV20-1|TRBJ1-2|TRBD1
TGCAGTGCCAGGGGGGGGGCGCAGTATGGCTACACCTTC
CSARGGAQYGYTF
>-|TRBV5-1|TRBJ1-1|TRBD1
TGCGCCAGCAGCTGGGGGACAGAGAACACTGAAGCTTTCTTT
CASSWGTENTEAFF
>few|TRBV6-2/TRBV6-3|TRBJ1-2|-
TGTGCCAGCAGTTCCTTCGGAGGGCTTGGCTACACCTTC
CASSSFGGLGYTF
>few|TRBV20-1|TRBJ2-5|-
TGCAGTGCCGACTGGGCCTCCCAAGAGACCCAGTACTTC
CSADWASQETQYF
>-|TRBV5-1|TRBJ2-6|-
TGCGCCAGCAGCTCTCTCAGTTTATCTGGGGCCAACGTCCTGACTTTC
CASSSLSLSGANVLTF
>-|TRBV9|TRBJ2-1|TRBD2
TGTGCCAGCAGCAAAAGTCAGCGGGGGCCATCCTACAATGAGCAGTTCTTC
CASSKSQRGPSYNEQFF
>few|TRBV10-3|TRBJ2-1|TRBD1
TGTGCCATCAGTCCGGGACAGGGGTTATCGGGCGATGAGCAGTTCTTC
CAISPGQGLSGDEQFF
>-|TRBV29-1|TRBJ2-5|TRBD2
TGCAGCGTTGAAGGTAGCGGGAGTCGACAAGAGACCCAGTACTTC
CSVEGSGSRQETQYF
>-|TRBV27|TRBJ2-1|TRBD2
TGTGCCACGGGACTAGCGGGAGATGAGCAGTTCTTC
CATGLAGDEQFF
>few|TRBV5-5|TRBJ2-3|-
TGTGCCAGCAGCTTGGCCCGAGGACCAGATACGCAGTATTTT
CASSLARGPDTQYF
>-|TRBV7-2|TRBJ2-1|TRBD2
TGTGCCAGCAGCTCGGGACGGGGGGAGGGCCTCAATGAGCAGTTCTTC
CASSSGRGEGLNEQFF
>-|TRBV27|TRBJ1-6|-
TGTGCCAGCAGGAGGGGCGCTTCACCCCTCCACTTT
CASRRGASPLHF
>-|TRBV5-1|TRBJ2-1|TRBD2
TGCGCCAGCAGCTTCCCCGGACTAGAACAAGAGACCCAGTTCTTC
CASSFPGLEQETQFF
>-|TRBV7-6|TRBJ2-7|-
TGTGCCAGCAGCCCCCTCGGTTCTACCTACGAGCAGTACTTC
CASSPLGSTYEQYF
>many|TRBV20-1|TRBJ2-1|-
TGCAGTGCTAGACACCTAAACTACGGCCCTGAGCAGTTCTTC
CSARHLNYGPEQFF
>-|TRBV20-1|TRBJ2-5|-
TGCAGTGCAATGCACGGATCCGGGTCGAAGCGGGAGACCCAGTACTTC
CSAMHGSGSKRETQYF
>few|TRBV12-3/TRBV12-4|TRBJ2-5|-
TGTGCCAGCAGTTTAGGTGTTACCCAGGAGACCCAGTACTTC
CASSLGVTQETQYF
>-|TRBV7-2|TRBJ1-6|-
TGTGCCAGCAGCTTAGCGCTGTCACCCCTCCACTTT
CASSLALSPLHF
>few|TRBV27|TRBJ2-7|-
TGTGCCAGCAGCCCTGGGGGGCTCGCCTACGAGCAGTACTTC
CASSPGGLAYEQYF
>-|TRBV30|TRBJ1-2|-
TGTGCCTGGACCACCCCAGGATCTCATGGCTACACCTTC
CAWTTPGSHGYTF
>-|TRBV4-3|TRBJ2-7|-
TGCGCCAGCAGCCAAGATCAAGGGAGAACCTACGAGCAGTACTTC
CASSQDQGRTYEQYF
>-|TRBV25-1|TRBJ1-4|-
TGTGCCAGCAGTGAACCCCATAGGTTTCGTGAAAAACTGTTTTTT
CASSEPHRFREKLFF